This record concerns one T cell receptor beta chain sequence. The CDR3 extends over 14 amino acids. V was clipped by 6 bases and J by 3 bases; unmatched bases: 7. From germline, CDR1 is MNHNY and CDR2 SVGAGI (reference sequence). PCR employed 60 Vbeta and 13 Jbeta primers. Sequenced by immunoSEQ multiplex PCR; TCRdb stores in-frame clones only, minus some. This sample yields some 200,000 clones, of which 70% are seen a single time; 2.6% belongs to the top ten. The data are from a study of cytomegalovirus exposure and HLA in healthy donors. Looking at the study overall: From HLA-typed donors, an early data release held about 85 million unique TCRs.

This clonotype was sampled from a man in his forties in good health and CMV-seropositive. Sequenced material: PBMCs. The V and J genes are TRBV6-6 and TRBJ1-2, with 7 nucleotides matching TRBD1. In DNA form, the CDR3 reads TGTGCCAGCAGGGTATTCACAGGGGACTATGGCTACACCTTC. Protein product: CASRVFTGDYGYTF.